This section outlines one TCR beta chain sequence together with its context. The record originates from a study of OX40 agonist ivuxolimab in advanced cancers. The assay was immunoSEQ multiplex PCR, and TCRdb's table has in-frame clones only and misses some. The sample lists 45,000 to 65,000 clones, 88% seen once, with approximately 7.2% in the top ten. Trimming stripped 0 bases from V and 6 bases from J, with 14 bases between. The CDR3 sequence is 15 residues long. In germline, CDR1 is SGHRS, CDR2 YFSETQ. This clonotype was sampled from an adult with an advanced solid tumor such as melanoma, head and neck, liver or kidney cancer. The chain uses TRBV5-1 and TRBJ2-3; possibly TRBD1 for D (5 bases). Sequencing used CD4+ or CD8+ T cells sorted from blood, obtained in a trial of the OX40 agonist ivuxolimab. For the CDR3, the DNA is TGCGCCAGCAGCTTGGGGTTGGGGCGCGAGGATACGCAGTATTTT. It yields the protein CASSLGLGREDTQYF.